This TCR beta chain was identified during a study of OX40 agonist ivuxolimab in advanced cancers. Looking at the study overall: The drug used for patients, ivuxolimab, was an agonistic anti-OX40 (CD134) antibody. A male proportion of 82.7% was recorded, with mean age roughly 60 years and range roughly 23 to 79.

Only in-frame clones appear in the TCRdb table, and some are missing; sequencing was by immunoSEQ multiplex PCR. This table holds over 65,000 clones, under 85% found once. The CDR3 loop spans 20 amino acids. The germline gives CDR1 SGHRS, CDR2 YFSETQ. V lost 1 base to trimming and J lost 5 bases, with 27 bases between them. The sequenced sample was CD4+ or CD8+ T cells sorted from blood, obtained in a trial of the OX40 agonist ivuxolimab. The V call is TRBV5-1, the J call TRBJ2-2; D may be TRBD1 or TRBD2 (5 bases each). The TCR was taken from an adult with an advanced solid tumor such as melanoma, head and neck, liver or kidney cancer. CDR3 sequence: CASSLKGWAGYGTGTGELFF. CDR3 coding DNA: TGCGCCAGCAGCTTGAAGGGCTGGGCAGGCTACGGGACGGGAACCGGGGAGCTGTTTTTT. The full variable domain, completed using reference TRBV5-1 and TRBJ2-2, is KAGVTQTPRYLIKTRGQQVTLSCSPISGHRSVSWYQQTPGQGLQFLFEYFSETQRNKGNFPGRFSGRQFSNSRSEMNVSTLELGDSALYLCASSLKGWAGYGTGTGELFFGEGSRLTVL.